These T cell receptor beta chains were read from a single sample in a study of Graves' ophthalmopathy and Graves' hyperthyroidism. TCRdb reanalysed the multiplex PCR reads using MiXCR and keeps one entry per CDR3 protein. The table lists 400,000 to 450,000 distinct CDR3 sequences, over 20% of them singletons. Sequenced material: peripheral blood. All receptors come from a woman between 18 and 29 years old with stable Graves' hyperthyroidism. CDR3s include the opening cysteine and the closing phenylalanine or tryptophan. The D gene is left open where the match is weak. Not all rows give a size; the values are once, few, many and, for expanded clones, a class.

j_call d_call v_call clone_size cdr3_nt cdr3_aa
TRBJ1-2 TRBD1 TRBV6-1 - TGTGCCAGCAGGATCCTGACAGGGAGCTATGGCTACACCTTC CASRILTGSYGYTF
TRBJ1-5 - TRBV6-1 - TGTGCCAGCAGATCAGGGTATAGCAATCAGCCCCAGCATTTT CASRSGYSNQPQHF
TRBJ1-2 - TRBV6-1 - TGTGCCAGCAGTAAAAGAGGGGGGATGGATGGCTACACCTTC CASSKRGGMDGYTF
TRBJ1-6 TRBD1 TRBV11-2 many TGTGCCAGCAGCCCACAGGGGGCGCAGGTTGCTTCACCCCTCCACTTT CASSPQGAQVASPLHF
TRBJ2-7 - TRBV7-6 - TGTGCCAGCAGTTACAGGGAGGGGGACGAGCAGTACTTC CASSYREGDEQYF
TRBJ1-6 - TRBV12-3/TRBV12-4 many TGTGCCAGCAGTTTATACAGGGACAATTCACCCCTCCACTTT CASSLYRDNSPLHF
TRBJ2-7 - TRBV27 - TGTGCCAGCAGTTTTACGTTCAGGATGGACGAGCAGTACTTC CASSFTFRMDEQYF
TRBJ2-7 - TRBV7-3 many TGTGCCAGCAGCTGGGTCGGTTCCGTGGAGCAGTACTTC CASSWVGSVEQYF
TRBJ2-7 TRBD1 TRBV20-1 many TGCAGTGCCATTTCCGTCGACAGGGTCTCCTACGAGCAGTACTTC CSAISVDRVSYEQYF
TRBJ1-3 - TRBV27 many TGTGCCAGCAGTCTAACAGGGTCCTACTCTGGAAACACCATATATTTT CASSLTGSYSGNTIYF
TRBJ1-2 TRBD1 TRBV25-1 - TGTGCCAGCAGTAAGGTTTCGCAGGGGGCAGACTTGGAGAATGGCTACACCTTC CASSKVSQGADLENGYTF
TRBJ1-1 - TRBV5-1 - TGCGCCAGCAGCTTGTCCCAGGGACCGAACACTGAAGCTTTCTTT CASSLSQGPNTEAFF
TRBJ1-1 - TRBV6-5 - TGTGCCAGCAGTTACGAGGGACCAGGGGCTTCTGAAGCTTTCTTT CASSYEGPGASEAFF
TRBJ2-7 TRBD2 TRBV6-2/TRBV6-3 many TGTGCCAGCAGTTACTCGAGCTTCGCGGGAGGGGAGCAGTACTTC CASSYSSFAGGEQYF
TRBJ2-7 - TRBV28 many TGTGCCAGCAAAATCCCAGGGTCCCTCTACGAGCAGTACTTC CASKIPGSLYEQYF
TRBJ1-1 TRBD1 TRBV12-3/TRBV12-4 many TGTGCCAGCAGTCTCCAGACAGGGGAAAACACTGAAGCTTTCTTT CASSLQTGENTEAFF
TRBJ2-7 - TRBV28 many TGTGCCAGCAGTTGGGGGACCGGGCAGACGGAGCAGTACTTC CASSWGTGQTEQYF
TRBJ2-7 - TRBV7-8 - TGTGCCAGCAGCGAGCTCGAAAGCTCCTACGAGCAGTACTTC CASSELESSYEQYF
TRBJ1-5 - TRBV6-2/TRBV6-3 many TGTGCCACCCAAGACATGTACAATCAGCCCCAGCATTTT CATQDMYNQPQHF
TRBJ1-5 - TRBV6-1 many TGTGCCAGCAGGAAAACAGGCGGACAAACCTATAGCAATCAGCCCCAGCATTTT CASRKTGGQTYSNQPQHF
TRBJ1-1 - TRBV29-1 many TGCAGCGTTGAAACCGTGGGGAACACTGAAGCTTTCTTT CSVETVGNTEAFF
TRBJ1-6 TRBD1 TRBV20-1 - TGCAGTGCGCATAATGGACAGGGTAGTTCACCCCTCCACTTT CSAHNGQGSSPLHF
TRBJ1-2 - TRBV24-1 many TGTGCCACCAGTGATTTGGTCTATGGCTACACCTTC CATSDLVYGYTF
TRBJ2-5 - TRBV6-2/TRBV6-3 many TGTGCCAGCAGGCGCCAAGGGACAATGGAGGAGACCCAGTACTTC CASRRQGTMEETQYF
TRBJ1-5 - TRBV6-1 - TGTGCCAGCAGTGAAAGCATCAGGGTCCAGCCCCAGCATTTT CASSESIRVQPQHF
TRBJ2-5 - TRBV10-3 few TGTGCCATCAGTGGTTCTAGCGAAGGGGGGACCCAGTACTTC CAISGSSEGGTQYF
TRBJ2-7 - TRBV7-8 many TGTGCCAGCAGGTCCGGTTACGAGCAGTACTTC CASRSGYEQYF
TRBJ2-7 - TRBV5-1 many TGCGCCAGCAGCTTTCGGGGGTACGAGCAGTACTTC CASSFRGYEQYF
TRBJ1-1 - TRBV19 - TGTGCCAGTACCTCCTGGGGAGGGAACACTGAAGCTTTCTTT CASTSWGGNTEAFF
TRBJ2-7 - TRBV5-1 many TGCGCCAGCAGCCTTCGGCCCCGCTTGCTCAACTACGAGCAGTACTTC CASSLRPRLLNYEQYF
TRBJ2-5 - TRBV30 many TGTGCCTGGAGCGTCAACCAAGAAACCCAGTACTTC CAWSVNQETQYF
TRBJ1-2 - TRBV6-1 many TGTGCCAGCTACTGGAGGGGTTTAGGCTACACCTTC CASYWRGLGYTF
TRBJ2-7 TRBD2 TRBV10-3 many TGTGCCATCAAGCCTGGGACTAGCGGGTACGAGCAGTACTTC CAIKPGTSGYEQYF
TRBJ2-5 - TRBV3-1 - TGTGCCAGCAGCCGGGTTGCGGACAGACAGACCCAGTACTTC CASSRVADRQTQYF
TRBJ1-2 - TRBV19 many TGTGCCAGTAGTTTCAGAGCTGTTGGAGACTACTATGGCTACACCTTC CASSFRAVGDYYGYTF
TRBJ2-2 - TRBV12-3/TRBV12-4 many TGTGCCAGCAGTTTGTCACCAACCGGGGAGCTGTTTTTT CASSLSPTGELFF
TRBJ1-3 - TRBV7-6 many TGTGCCAGCAGCTTAAAAAGCTCTGGAAACACCATATATTTT CASSLKSSGNTIYF
TRBJ2-7 - TRBV6-2/TRBV6-3 many TGTGCCAGCAGTTACAACCCACCACGCATTCTCTACGAGCAGTACTTC CASSYNPPRILYEQYF
TRBJ2-2 - TRBV18 few TGTGCCAGCTCACCCCTTGGCGGGGCTAACACCGGGGAGCTGTTTTTT CASSPLGGANTGELFF
TRBJ1-2 - TRBV28 many TGTGCCAGCAGTGGACCTGGCTATGGCTACACCTTC CASSGPGYGYTF
TRBJ1-1 - TRBV30 - TGTGCCTGGAGTGTCCGGGGGATCACTGAAGCTTTCTTT CAWSVRGITEAFF
TRBJ1-6 - TRBV5-5 - TGTGCCAGCAGCTTGGATCCTGTGGATCCACCCCTCCACTTT CASSLDPVDPPLHF